The 2 T cell receptor beta chains given below trace back to one sample, sequenced in a study of CD8+CD57+ T cells in acquired aplastic anemia. The authors sequenced patients whose flow cytometry had shown CD8+CD57+ cell expansion. Genomic DNA provided the template from which TCR beta VDJ and CDR3 profiles were obtained. MiXCR, applied by TCRdb to the reads, yields one record per CDR3 protein. The data show over 40,000 distinct CDR3 sequences, about 63% seen once. Sequenced: sorted CD4+, CD8+, or CD8+CD57+ T cells (not recorded which) from PBMCs. These TCRs come from a human donor with aplastic anemia.

The V and J genes are TRBV15 and TRBJ1-1; D is uncertain. V was trimmed by 4 bases and J by 1 base, leaving 7 bases between them. Germline V gene data show CDR1 as LNHNV and CDR2 as YYDKDF (reference sequence). The CDR3 length is 13 residues. The CDR3 region has the DNA TGTGCCACCAGCACCGCAGGGAACACTGAAGCTTTCTTT. It specifies CATSTAGNTEAFF.

This clonotype occurred a few times. The chain links TRBV7-3 to TRBJ2-3, with D unresolved. Germline CDR1 SGHTA, CDR2 FQGTGA. Trimming shortened V by 5 bases and J by 4 bases, and 10 bases separated the two germline ends. The CDR3 consists of 13 residues. The CDR3 DNA follows: TGTGCCAGCAGCCTCTTGGAAGCAGATACGCAGTATTTT. This codes for CASSLLEADTQYF.